Reported below is one T cell receptor beta chain. This sample was taken from a study of blood T cell repertoires in COVID-19. Under the authors' procedure: Researchers report that nucleated cell counts were estimated from reference gene primer amplification. Assay used: immunoSEQ multiplex PCR; TCRdb lists only in-frame clones, some missing. V, J and clone size reflect that table, while D and trimming were determined from the DNA. The sample holds about 40,000 clones, roughly 89% seen once. The CDR3 has 15 residues. V shed 5 bases and J shed 10 bases, with 18 bases lying between them. Per the germline V gene, CDR1 is SGHTA and CDR2 is FQGNSA.

The sequenced sample was peripheral blood. The receptor comes from a human donor in a cohort sampled during active COVID-19. This chain connects TRBV7-2 to TRBJ1-6; tentatively, D is TRBD1 (6 bases). This chain's CDR3 is CASSLGQPGGSPLHF. CDR3 bases: TGTGCCAGCAGCCTAGGACAGCCGGGGGGATCACCCCTCCACTTT.